Listed below are T cell receptor beta chains from one sample, sequenced in a study of shared clonotypes between healthy human individuals. Produced via immunoSEQ multiplex PCR; TCRdb's table is partial and in-frame only. The sample contains approximately 600,000 clones, 85% to 95% of which appear only once. Sequencing used naive CD8+ T cells sorted from blood. The source of these receptors is a woman aged 25 to 39 in good health. CDR3s include the opening cysteine and the closing phenylalanine or tryptophan. Fields, in order: V gene, D gene, J gene, clone size, CDR3 DNA, CDR3 protein. The D gene is left open where the match is weak. Size values are once, few and many counts, or a class for expanded clones, and some rows have none.

TRBV28,-,TRBJ2-5,-,TGTGCCAGCAGTTCCCCCCCAACCCAGTACTTC,CASSSPPTQYF
TRBV29-1,TRBD1,TRBJ1-1,few,TGCAGCATATGGGACAGGACGAACACTGAAGCTTTCTTT,CSIWDRTNTEAFF
TRBV4-1,TRBD1,TRBJ1-2,-,TGCGCCAGCAGACGACAAGGGACAGCCTCAAACTATGGCTACACCTTC,CASRRQGTASNYGYTF
TRBV4-1,-,TRBJ1-5,-,TGCGCCAGCAGCCAGAAACAGGGCGATAGCAATCAGCCCCAGCATTTT,CASSQKQGDSNQPQHF
TRBV28,-,TRBJ1-4,-,TGTGCCAGCGGTCCCTCGGGGGTGGCTGAGGTACTGTTTTTT,CASGPSGVAEVLFF
TRBV28,-,TRBJ2-7,-,TGTGCCATCAGCCCTTCCGCCTACGAGCAGTACTTC,CAISPSAYEQYF
TRBV7-9,-,TRBJ2-7,-,TGTGCCAGCAGCCAAGTCTCCTACGAGCAGTACTTC,CASSQVSYEQYF
TRBV7-9,-,TRBJ1-1,-,TGTGCCAGCACTAGAGGGGGAAACACTGAAGCTTTCTTT,CASTRGGNTEAFF
TRBV6-4,-,TRBJ2-4,-,TGTGCCAGCAGTCAACAGGAGGAACTAGCCAAAAACATTCAGTACTTC,CASSQQEELAKNIQYF
TRBV30,TRBD1,TRBJ1-4,-,TGTGCCTGGAGTTACGATGACTACCGGGACAGGGCTAATGAAAAACTGTTTTTT,CAWSYDDYRDRANEKLFF
TRBV27,TRBD2,TRBJ2-4,-,TGTGCCAGCAGTTCATGGCGGGAGAGGGGTATAAACATTCAGTACTTC,CASSSWRERGINIQYF
TRBV4-1,TRBD2,TRBJ2-3,-,TGCGCCAGCAGCCAAACTAGCGGGAGGGCCACTTATACGCAGTATTTT,CASSQTSGRATYTQYF
TRBV29-1,TRBD1,TRBJ2-1,-,TGCAGCGCCGTCGGGACAGGGGTCACGAATGAGCAGTTCTTC,CSAVGTGVTNEQFF
TRBV4-1,-,TRBJ2-1,-,TGCGCCAGCAGCCAAGATCGATGGCAGGGCGCCAACAATGAGCAGTTCTTC,CASSQDRWQGANNEQFF
TRBV12-1,-,TRBJ1-5,-,TGTGCCAGCAGCTTTGGGGGTCTGTGGACCCAGCATTTT,CASSFGGLWTQHF
TRBV19,-,TRBJ2-7,-,TGTGCCAGTAGTCCAGGACAGGGAGGGTCCTACGAGCAGTACTTC,CASSPGQGGSYEQYF
TRBV11-2,-,TRBJ2-3,-,TGTGCCAGCAGCTTAGACTGGACGTCAGATACGCAGTATTTT,CASSLDWTSDTQYF
TRBV4-1,TRBD1,TRBJ2-7,-,TGCGCCAGCAGCCAAGATCCAGCAGGGGGCGAGGCTAGCGAGCAGTACTTC,CASSQDPAGGEASEQYF
TRBV2,-,TRBJ1-1,once,TGTGCCAGCAGCAAGGGACGGAACACTGAAGCTTTCTTT,CASSKGRNTEAFF
TRBV10-3,TRBD1,TRBJ1-5,once,TGTGCCACACAACAGGGGGATCAGCCCCAGCATTTT,CATQQGDQPQHF
TRBV10-3,-,TRBJ1-1,-,TGTGCCATCATGGGGGTGAGGTCTGAAGCTTTCTTT,CAIMGVRSEAFF
TRBV19,TRBD1,TRBJ1-4,-,TGTGCCAGTAGTCCTGACAGGGAGGGGGCTAATGAAAAACTGTTTTTT,CASSPDREGANEKLFF
TRBV4-1,-,TRBJ2-1,-,TGCGCCAGCAGCCAAGGGGTGGAATCCTACAATGAGCAGTTCTTC,CASSQGVESYNEQFF
TRBV7-9,-,TRBJ2-1,-,TGTGCCAGCAGCTTCTCCGGAGAGCAGTTCTTC,CASSFSGEQFF
TRBV4-1,TRBD1,TRBJ2-5,-,TGCGCCAGCAGCCTCAGACAGGGCTTGTACCAAGAGACCCAGTACTTC,CASSLRQGLYQETQYF
TRBV7-2,TRBD2,TRBJ2-1,-,TGTGCCAGCATACTAGCGGGGGGCAATGAGCAGTTCTTC,CASILAGGNEQFF
TRBV9,-,TRBJ2-7,-,TGTGCCAGCAGCGTAGACGGAGTCTACAGTGACGAGCAGTACTTC,CASSVDGVYSDEQYF
TRBV27,TRBD1,TRBJ2-7,-,TGTGCCAGCAGTTTAGGTCCGGGACAGGGGTTACACGAGCAGTACTTC,CASSLGPGQGLHEQYF
TRBV7-2,TRBD2,TRBJ2-1,-,TGTGCCAGCAGCCCCTGGGGACTAGCGGGAGTCGATGAGCAGTTCTTC,CASSPWGLAGVDEQFF
TRBV6-6,-,TRBJ1-1,-,TGTGCCAGCAGTTATGGTGGGAACACTGAAGCTTTCTTT,CASSYGGNTEAFF
TRBV5-4,TRBD2,TRBJ2-7,-,TGTGCGGTGGCCGATGGGGTGTCGACTAGCGGGTTCATGGAGCAGTACTTC,CAVADGVSTSGFMEQYF
TRBV6-5,-,TRBJ2-7,-,TGTGCCAGCAGAGCCACCACTAGGGGCTCCTACGAGCAGTACTTC,CASRATTRGSYEQYF
TRBV5-4,-,TRBJ2-7,-,TGTGCCAGCAGTCACAGCGCCAGGGTCGACGAGCAGTACTTC,CASSHSARVDEQYF
TRBV21-1,-,TRBJ1-1,-,TGTGCCAGCAGCAAAATTCAAGTTCGTGAAGCTTTCTTT,CASSKIQVREAFF
TRBV7-8,-,TRBJ1-1,-,TGTGCCAGCAGCTTAGGGGCCTCGAACACTGAAGCTTTCTTT,CASSLGASNTEAFF
TRBV6-1,-,TRBJ2-1,-,TGTGCCAGCATCTACGCGGGACTGTACAATGAGCAGTTCTTC,CASIYAGLYNEQFF
TRBV9,-,TRBJ2-3,-,TGTGCCAGCAGCGTAGGGTGGGATAGCACAGATACGCAGTATTTT,CASSVGWDSTDTQYF
TRBV7-9,-,TRBJ2-7,-,TGTGCCAGCAGCTATCCTCGCGAGGAGCAGTACTTC,CASSYPREEQYF
TRBV7-9,-,TRBJ2-7,-,TGTGCCAGCAGCTTAGCGGCAGAACGCTACGAGCAGTACTTC,CASSLAAERYEQYF
TRBV27,TRBD1,TRBJ2-3,-,TGTGCCAGCAGTTTACGGACAGGGGCCACAGATACGCAGTATTTT,CASSLRTGATDTQYF
TRBV6-1,-,TRBJ2-7,once,TGTGCCAGCAGTAAGCGTACGAGCGGATACGAGCAGTACTTC,CASSKRTSGYEQYF
TRBV19,TRBD2,TRBJ2-2,-,TGTGCCAGTAGTATAGCCGGACGGGAGGGACGGGAGGCCGGGGAGCTGTTTTTT,CASSIAGREGREAGELFF
TRBV5-6,TRBD1,TRBJ1-2,-,TGTGCCAGCAGCCTCGGGACAGTCTATGGCTACACCTTC,CASSLGTVYGYTF
TRBV7-5,-,TRBJ2-2,-,TGTGTCAGAAGCTATCAGGCGAACACCGGGGAGCTGTTTTTT,CVRSYQANTGELFF
TRBV5-8,-,TRBJ1-1,-,TGTGCCAGCACCTGGGGGGGCTCGAACACTGAAGCTTTCTTT,CASTWGGSNTEAFF
TRBV11-1,TRBD2,TRBJ2-5,once,TGTGCCAGCAGCTTAGCGCTAGCGGGGACCCTCCTTCAAGAGACCCAGTACTTC,CASSLALAGTLLQETQYF
TRBV4-1,-,TRBJ1-1,-,TGCGCCAGCAGCCGAGGCGCCGCCCCCCCCAGGAACACTGAAGCTTTCTTT,CASSRGAAPPRNTEAFF
TRBV11-1,TRBD2,TRBJ2-3,once,TGTGCCAGCAGCTTAGGGCTAGCGGGAGACGGAGATACGCAGTATTTT,CASSLGLAGDGDTQYF